The rows below give T cell receptor beta chains drawn from one sample of a study of blood T cell repertoires in COVID-19. The protocol was immunoSEQ multiplex PCR, while the TCRdb copy is restricted to in-frame clones and leaves out a portion. This sample has about 240,000 clones; roughly 90% occur once, and the top ten carry approximately 6.2%. Sequencing used peripheral blood. The receptors stem from a man in his sixties with acute or convalescent COVID-19. Each CDR3 is given without its conserved first and last residue.

v_call cdr3_aa
TRBV19 ASRPGEGLSSGANVLT
TRBV7-9 ASSLEPRPLGLYGYT
TRBV7-3 ASGTGPDTQY
TRBV19 ASSIARGALGELF
TRBV19 ASSSGHLSGNTIY
TRBV19 ASSEGLAGPVSYEQY
TRBV5-1 ASRPSGMAGAGSYNEQF
TRBV20-1 SASHRVGNTIY
TRBV5-1 ASSLAGGSSGNTIY
TRBV4-1 ASSQDRAGYEQY
TRBV3-1/TRBV3-2 ASSQRKQGARGAGTEAF
TRBV11-2 ASSLGTDYEQY
TRBV15 ATSRTAQETQY
TRBV10-3 AISRDINSNQPQH
TRBV7-9 ASSPWTFTSTDTQY
TRBV30 AWRGREINTGELF